This T cell receptor (beta chain) was documented in a study of blood T cell repertoires in COVID-19. The germline V gene encodes CDR1 LNHDA and CDR2 SQIVND (reference sequence). Trimming took 4 bases from V and 0 from J; bases not matched to a gene: 2. This CDR3 is built from 14 residues. Sequenced by immunoSEQ multiplex PCR; TCRdb stores in-frame clones only, minus some. The data show about 140,000 clones, with about 80% seen just once and around 7.8% held by the top ten. This sequence was found in a human donor in a cohort sampled during active COVID-19. Material for sequencing was peripheral blood. V and J are TRBV19 and TRBJ1-1; 7 positions agree with TRBD1. The CDR3 bases are TGTGCCAGTAGTAGGGACAGAATGAACACTGAAGCTTTCTTT. As protein: CASSRDRMNTEAFF.